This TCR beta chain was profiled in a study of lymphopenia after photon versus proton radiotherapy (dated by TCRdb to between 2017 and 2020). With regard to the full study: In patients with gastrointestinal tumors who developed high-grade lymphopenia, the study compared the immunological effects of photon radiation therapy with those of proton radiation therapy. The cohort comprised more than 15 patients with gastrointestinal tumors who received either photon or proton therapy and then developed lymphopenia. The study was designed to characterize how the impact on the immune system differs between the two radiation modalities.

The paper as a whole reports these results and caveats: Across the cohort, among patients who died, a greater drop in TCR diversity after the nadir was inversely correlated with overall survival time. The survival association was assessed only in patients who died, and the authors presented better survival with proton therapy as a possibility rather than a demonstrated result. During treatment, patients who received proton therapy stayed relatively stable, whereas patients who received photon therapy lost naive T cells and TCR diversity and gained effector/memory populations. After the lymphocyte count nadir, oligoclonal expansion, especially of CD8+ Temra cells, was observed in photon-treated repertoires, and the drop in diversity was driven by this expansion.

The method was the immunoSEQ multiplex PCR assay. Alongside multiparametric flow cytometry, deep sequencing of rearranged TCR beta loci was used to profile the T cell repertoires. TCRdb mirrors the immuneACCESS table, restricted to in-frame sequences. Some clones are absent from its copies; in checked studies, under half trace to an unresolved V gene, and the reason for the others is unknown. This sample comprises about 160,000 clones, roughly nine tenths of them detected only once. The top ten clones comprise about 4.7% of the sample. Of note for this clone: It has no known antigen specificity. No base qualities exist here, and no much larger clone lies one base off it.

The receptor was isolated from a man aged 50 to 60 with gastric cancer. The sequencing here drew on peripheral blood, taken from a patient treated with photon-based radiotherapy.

The sequence in DNA is TGTGCCAGTAGTTTATATTTTAGGGATACAGATACGCAGTATTTT. Its protein reads: CASSLYFRDTDTQYF. The V gene is TRBV19 and the J gene is TRBJ2-3; the D gene lacks a confident call. V and J lose 5 bases and 3 bases, and a span of 15 bases separates them. The CDR3 holds 15 amino acids from the cysteine to the phenylalanine. The only DNA kept is the CDR3, 45 bases in frame from the first base. The germline V gene (reference sequence) specifies LNHDA as CDR1 and SQIVND as CDR2.